This T cell receptor (beta chain) came from a study of early T cells in non-severe SARS-CoV-2 infection. The study's findings and limits: A preference for anti-spike CD8 responses marked VDJdb matching, which missed private and CD4 specificities.

This clonotype was observed a few times. What it recognizes is unknown. One entry per CDR3 protein results from TCRdb running MiXCR on the 5' RACE reads. Among tens of thousands of distinct CDR3 sequences listed, about 7.7% were seen once. The CDR3 contains 15 residues. Trimming removed 6 bases from V and 5 bases from J; junction bases left unmatched: 2. CDR1 is MRHNA and CDR2 is SNTAGT in the germline V gene. The rearrangement joins TRBV6-4 to TRBJ2-2; 14 bases map to TRBD2. This receptor was taken from an adult who was a healthcare worker with PCR-confirmed SARS-CoV-2 infection or an uninfected control (not recorded which). Material: whole blood, obtained at baseline. CDR3 nucleotide sequence: TGTGCCAGCAGGGGACTAGCGGGAGAAACCGGGGAGCTGTTTTTT. Protein product: CASRGLAGETGELFF.